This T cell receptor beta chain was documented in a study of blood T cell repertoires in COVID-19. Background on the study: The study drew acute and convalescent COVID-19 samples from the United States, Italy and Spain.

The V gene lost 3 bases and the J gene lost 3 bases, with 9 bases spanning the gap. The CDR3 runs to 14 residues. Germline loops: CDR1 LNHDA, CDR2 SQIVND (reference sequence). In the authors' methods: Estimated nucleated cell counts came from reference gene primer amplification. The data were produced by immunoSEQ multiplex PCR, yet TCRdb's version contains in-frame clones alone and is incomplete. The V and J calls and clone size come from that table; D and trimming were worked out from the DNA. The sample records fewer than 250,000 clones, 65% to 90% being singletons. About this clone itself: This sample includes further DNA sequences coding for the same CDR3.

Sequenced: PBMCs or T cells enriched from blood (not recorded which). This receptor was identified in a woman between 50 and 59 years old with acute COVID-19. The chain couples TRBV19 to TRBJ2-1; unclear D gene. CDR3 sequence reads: CASSIGGDYNEQFF. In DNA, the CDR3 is TGTGCCAGTAGTATCGGCGGCGACTACAATGAGCAGTTCTTC.